The present TCR beta chain was sequenced within a study of shared clonotypes between healthy human individuals. The wider study: CD4 naive and memory got three plates each, CD8 naive two, CD8 memory one.

Trimming at V came to 3 bases and at J to 0 bases, leaving 7 bases not matched to a gene. CDR1 is SGHDT and CDR2 is YYEEEE in the germline V gene. There are 17 residues in the CDR3. All donors qualified as healthy HIV-negative adults and had experienced no recent acute infections or vaccinations. CD45RA+ naive and CD45RA-negative memory subsets were separated from CD4+ cells. In the original workflow: There were no quality scores in the junction-only immunoSEQ sequences, so filtering differed. TCRdb's table, derived via immunoSEQ multiplex PCR, lists solely in-frame clones and lacks some. Clone size and V and J calls were adopted from that table, with D and trimming inferred from the DNA. The sample shows some 2,400,000 clones, approximately 96% of them seen only once.

The receptor was isolated from a man between 18 and 35 years old in good health. The sequenced sample consisted of naive CD4+ T cells sorted from blood. Noted subset: CD45RA+ positively selected. The chain joins TRBV5-6 to TRBJ2-2; 8 bases fit TRBD2. This CDR3 is CASSSVGGRTNTGELFF. The CDR3 DNA follows: TGTGCCAGCAGCTCCGTAGGCGGGAGGACGAACACCGGGGAGCTGTTTTTT.